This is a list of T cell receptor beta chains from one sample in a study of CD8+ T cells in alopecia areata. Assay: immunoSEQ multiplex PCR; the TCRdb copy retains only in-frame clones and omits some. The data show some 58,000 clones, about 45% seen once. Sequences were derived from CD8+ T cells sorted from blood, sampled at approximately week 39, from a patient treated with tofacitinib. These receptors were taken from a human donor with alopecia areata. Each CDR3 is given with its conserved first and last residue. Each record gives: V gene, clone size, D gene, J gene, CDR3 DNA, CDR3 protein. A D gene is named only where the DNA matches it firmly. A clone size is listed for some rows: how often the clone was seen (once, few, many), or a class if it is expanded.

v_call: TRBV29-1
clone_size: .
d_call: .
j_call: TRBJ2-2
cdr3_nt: TGCAGCGCACCCGGCGGCGGGGAGCTGTTTTTT
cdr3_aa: CSAPGGGELFF

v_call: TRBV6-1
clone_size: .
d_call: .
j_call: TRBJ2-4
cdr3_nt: TGTGCCAGCAGTGAAACCTCAGAGAAGGTGGAGTACTTC
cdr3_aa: CASSETSEKVEYF

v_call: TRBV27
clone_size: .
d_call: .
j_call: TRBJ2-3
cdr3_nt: TGTGCCAGCAGTCAAGGGGTGGATACGCAGTATTTT
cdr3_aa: CASSQGVDTQYF

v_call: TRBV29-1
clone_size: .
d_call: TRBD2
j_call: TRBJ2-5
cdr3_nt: TGCAGCGTTGAAGGGACTAGCGGGAGATTTGCGTGGGAGACCCAGTACTTC
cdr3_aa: CSVEGTSGRFAWETQYF

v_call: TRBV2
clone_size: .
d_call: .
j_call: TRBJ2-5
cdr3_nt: TGTGCCAGTTCGGAGTCGTACCAAGAGACCCAGTACTTC
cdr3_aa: CASSESYQETQYF

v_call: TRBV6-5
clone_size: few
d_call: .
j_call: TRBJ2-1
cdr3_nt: TGTGCCAGCAGCCTTTCGTATGAGCAGTTCTTC
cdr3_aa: CASSLSYEQFF

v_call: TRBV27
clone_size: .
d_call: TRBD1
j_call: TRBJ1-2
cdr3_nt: TGTGCCAGCAGTCGTACAGGGGCGGGTTACTATGGCTACACCTTC
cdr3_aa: CASSRTGAGYYGYTF

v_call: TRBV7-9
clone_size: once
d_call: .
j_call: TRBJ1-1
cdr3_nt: TGTGCCAGCAGCTTAGCACAGGGCAGGGACACTGAAGCTTTCTTT
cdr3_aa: CASSLAQGRDTEAFF

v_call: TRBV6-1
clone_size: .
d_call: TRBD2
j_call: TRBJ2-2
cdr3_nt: TGTGCCAGCACCGGACTAGCGGGTTTTACCGGGGAGCTGTTTTTT
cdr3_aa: CASTGLAGFTGELFF

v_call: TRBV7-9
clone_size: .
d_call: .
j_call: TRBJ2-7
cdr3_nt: TGTGCCAGCAGCTCGTCTCGCGGGACCTCCAGCTTC
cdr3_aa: CASSSSRGTSSF

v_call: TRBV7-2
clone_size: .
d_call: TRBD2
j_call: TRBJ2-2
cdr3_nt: TGTGCCAGCAGCATTAGCGGGAGCGGGGCCGGGGAGCTGTTTTTT
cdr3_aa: CASSISGSGAGELFF

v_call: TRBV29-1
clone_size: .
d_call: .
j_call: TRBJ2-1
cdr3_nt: TGCAGCGTTGAGATTAGGTACAATGAGCAGTTCTTC
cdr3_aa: CSVEIRYNEQFF

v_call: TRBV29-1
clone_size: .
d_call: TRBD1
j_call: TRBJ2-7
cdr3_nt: TGCAGCGTCCAGGGGGACAGGTTGTCCTACGAGCAGTACTTC
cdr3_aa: CSVQGDRLSYEQYF

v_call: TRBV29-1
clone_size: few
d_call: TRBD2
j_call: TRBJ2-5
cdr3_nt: TGCAGCGTTGTACTAGCGTTCCAAGAGACCCAGTACTTC
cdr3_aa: CSVVLAFQETQYF

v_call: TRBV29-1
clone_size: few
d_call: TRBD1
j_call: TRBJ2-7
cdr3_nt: TGCAGCGTTGTGGACAGGGGAACTTACGAGCAGTACTTC
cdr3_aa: CSVVDRGTYEQYF

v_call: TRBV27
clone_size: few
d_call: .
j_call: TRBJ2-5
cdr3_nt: TGTGCCAGCAGCCTAAAGGGAGGTCGCCAAGAGACCCAGTACTTC
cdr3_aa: CASSLKGGRQETQYF

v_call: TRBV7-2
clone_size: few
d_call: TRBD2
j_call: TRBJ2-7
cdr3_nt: TGTGTGCTCCCGGGAGGGAGCCACGAGCAGTACTTC
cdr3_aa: CVLPGGSHEQYF

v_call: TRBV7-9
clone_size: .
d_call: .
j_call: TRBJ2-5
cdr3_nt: TGTGCCAGCAGCTTAAATTTCCAAGAGACCCAGTACTTC
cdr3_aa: CASSLNFQETQYF

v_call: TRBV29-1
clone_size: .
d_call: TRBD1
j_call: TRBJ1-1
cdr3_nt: TGCAGCGTTGACCCGACAGGGACGGCTTTCTTT
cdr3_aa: CSVDPTGTAFF

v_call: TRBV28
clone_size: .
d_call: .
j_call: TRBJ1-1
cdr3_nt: TGTGCCAGCAGTCCCATGGGGGGGCGGGCACGAGCTTTCTTT
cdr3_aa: CASSPMGGRARAFF

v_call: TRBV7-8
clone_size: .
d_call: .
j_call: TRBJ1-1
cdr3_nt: TGTGCCAGCAGCTATAGGGGGGCCACTGAAGCTTTCTTT
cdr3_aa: CASSYRGATEAFF

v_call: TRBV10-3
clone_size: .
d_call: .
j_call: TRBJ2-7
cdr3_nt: TGTGCCATCAAAAGGGACGGTGCCTACGAGCAGTACTTC
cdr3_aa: CAIKRDGAYEQYF

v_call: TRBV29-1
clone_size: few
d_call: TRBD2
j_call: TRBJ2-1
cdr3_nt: TGCAGCGTTGATGGACTAGCGAATCACAATGAGCAGTTCTTC
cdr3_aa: CSVDGLANHNEQFF

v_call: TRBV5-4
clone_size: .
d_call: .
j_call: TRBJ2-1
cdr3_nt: TGTGCCAGCAACCCCTCCCCGCTAGATTGGAATGAGCAGTTCTTC
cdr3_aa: CASNPSPLDWNEQFF

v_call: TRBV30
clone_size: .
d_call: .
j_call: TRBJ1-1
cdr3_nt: TGTGCCTGGAGTAAGGAGCCCCGTGAAGCTTTCTTT
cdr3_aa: CAWSKEPREAFF

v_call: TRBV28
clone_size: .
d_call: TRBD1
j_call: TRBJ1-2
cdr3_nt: TGTGCCAGCAGTTTGACAGGGGAGAGGTATGGCTACACCTTC
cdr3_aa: CASSLTGERYGYTF

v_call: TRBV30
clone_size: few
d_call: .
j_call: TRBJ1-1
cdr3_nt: TGTGCCTGGAGCGGGGGGAACACTGAAGCTTTCTTT
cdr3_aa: CAWSGGNTEAFF

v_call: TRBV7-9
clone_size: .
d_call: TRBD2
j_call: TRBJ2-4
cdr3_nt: TGTGCCAGCAGCCCGACTAGCGGGCCAGCCAAAAACATTCAGTACTTC
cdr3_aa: CASSPTSGPAKNIQYF

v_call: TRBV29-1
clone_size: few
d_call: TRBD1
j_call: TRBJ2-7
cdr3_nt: TGCAGCGTGGGACAGGGAAGCAACGAGCAGTACTTC
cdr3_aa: CSVGQGSNEQYF

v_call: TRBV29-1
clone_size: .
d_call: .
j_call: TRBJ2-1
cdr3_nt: TGCAGCGTTGAAGGGGTTGAGGCCCTCTCCTACAATGAGCAGTTCTTC
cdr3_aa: CSVEGVEALSYNEQFF

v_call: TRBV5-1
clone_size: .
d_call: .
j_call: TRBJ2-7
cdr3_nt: TGCGCCAGCAGGCCAAAAAGGCAGGGGACGTCCTACGAGCAGTACTTC
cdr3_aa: CASRPKRQGTSYEQYF

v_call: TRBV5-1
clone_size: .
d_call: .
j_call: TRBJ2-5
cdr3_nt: TGCGCCAGCAGTCTTGACCAAGAGACCCAGTACTTC
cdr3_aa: CASSLDQETQYF

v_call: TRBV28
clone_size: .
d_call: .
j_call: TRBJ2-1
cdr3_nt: TGTGCCAGCAGGTATACGGGGGTTGAGCAGTTCTTC
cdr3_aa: CASRYTGVEQFF

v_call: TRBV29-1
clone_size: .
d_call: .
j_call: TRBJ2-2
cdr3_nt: TGCAGCGTTGAACGGGGAGCGCTCACGAACACCGGGGAGCTGTTTTTT
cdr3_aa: CSVERGALTNTGELFF

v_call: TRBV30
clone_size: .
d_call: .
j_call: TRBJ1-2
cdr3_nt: TGTGCCTGGCTCCTCACCTGGGGACCTGGCTACACCTTC
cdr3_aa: CAWLLTWGPGYTF

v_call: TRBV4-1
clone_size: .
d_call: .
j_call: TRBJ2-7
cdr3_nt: TGCGCCAGCAGCCAAGGGGGGTTCTACGAGCAGTACTTC
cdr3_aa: CASSQGGFYEQYF

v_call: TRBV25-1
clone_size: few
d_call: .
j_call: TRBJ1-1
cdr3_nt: TGTGCCAGTCTGGAGGGATTTGAAGCTTTCTTT
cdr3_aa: CASLEGFEAFF